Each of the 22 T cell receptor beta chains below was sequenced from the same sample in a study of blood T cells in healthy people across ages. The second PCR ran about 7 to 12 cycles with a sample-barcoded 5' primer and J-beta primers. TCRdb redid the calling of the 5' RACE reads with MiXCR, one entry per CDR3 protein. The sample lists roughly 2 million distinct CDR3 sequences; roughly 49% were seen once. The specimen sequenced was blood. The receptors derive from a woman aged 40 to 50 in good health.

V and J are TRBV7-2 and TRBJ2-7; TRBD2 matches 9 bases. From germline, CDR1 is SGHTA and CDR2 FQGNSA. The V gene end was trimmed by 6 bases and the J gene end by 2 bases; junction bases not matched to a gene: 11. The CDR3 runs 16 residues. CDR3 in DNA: TGTGCCAGCAGTCCATATCTAGCGGGGAAAACCTACGAGCAGTACTTC. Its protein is CASSPYLAGKTYEQYF.

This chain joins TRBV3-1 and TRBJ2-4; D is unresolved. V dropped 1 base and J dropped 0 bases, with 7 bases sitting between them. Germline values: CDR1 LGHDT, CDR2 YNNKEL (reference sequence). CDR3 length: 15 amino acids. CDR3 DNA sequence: TGTGCCAGCAGCCAAGTAGGGATAGCCAAAAACATTCAGTACTTC. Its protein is CASSQVGIAKNIQYF.

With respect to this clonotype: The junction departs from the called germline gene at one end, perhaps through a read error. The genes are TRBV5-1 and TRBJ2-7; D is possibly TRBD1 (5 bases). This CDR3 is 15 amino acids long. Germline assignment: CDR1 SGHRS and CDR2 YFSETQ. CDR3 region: CASSLAGSVSYEQYF. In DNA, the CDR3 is TGTGCCAGCAGCTTAGCAGGGTCCGTTTCCTACGAGCAGTACTTC.

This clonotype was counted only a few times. As DNA, the CDR3 is TGTGCCAGCAGCTTAGTAGGACAGGGGGGTACCAATGAGCAGTTCTTC. Translated, it gives CASSLVGQGGTNEQFF. The chain combines TRBV7-2 with TRBJ2-1; 10 nucleotides align to TRBD1. With 1 base clipped from V and 6 bases from J, the junction kept 6 bases outside the gene matches. CDR3 length: 16 amino acids. Germline CDR1 and CDR2: SGHTA and FQGNSA.

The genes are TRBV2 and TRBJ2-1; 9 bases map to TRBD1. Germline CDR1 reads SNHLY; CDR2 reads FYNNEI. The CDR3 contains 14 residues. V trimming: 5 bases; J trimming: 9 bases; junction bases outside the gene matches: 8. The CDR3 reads CASSNPYRGREQFF. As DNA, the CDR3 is TGTGCCAGCAGTAATCCGTACAGGGGGCGTGAGCAGTTCTTC. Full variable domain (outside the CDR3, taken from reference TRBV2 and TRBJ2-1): EPEVTQTPSHQVTQMGQEVILRCVPISNHLYFYWYRQILGQKVEFLVSFYNNEISEKSEIFDDQFSVERPDGSNFTLKIRSTKLEDSAMYFCASSNPYRGREQFFGPGTRLTVL.

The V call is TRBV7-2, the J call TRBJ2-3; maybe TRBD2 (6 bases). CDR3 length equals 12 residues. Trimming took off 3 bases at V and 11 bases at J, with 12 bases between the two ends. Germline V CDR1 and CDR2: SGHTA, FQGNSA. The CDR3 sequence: CASSFGTPMQYF. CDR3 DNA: TGTGCCAGCAGCTTTGGGACTCCTATGCAGTATTTT.

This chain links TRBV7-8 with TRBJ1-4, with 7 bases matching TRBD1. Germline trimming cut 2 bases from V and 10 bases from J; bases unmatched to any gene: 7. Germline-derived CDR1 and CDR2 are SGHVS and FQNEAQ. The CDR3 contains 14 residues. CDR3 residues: CASSLSRGSVKLFF. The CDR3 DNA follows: TGTGCCAGCAGCTTAAGCAGGGGGTCGGTAAAACTGTTTTTT.

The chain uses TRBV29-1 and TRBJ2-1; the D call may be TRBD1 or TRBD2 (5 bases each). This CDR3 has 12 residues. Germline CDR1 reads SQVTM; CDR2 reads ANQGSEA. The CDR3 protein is CSGRSSYNEQFF. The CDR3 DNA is TGCTCGGGGCGATCCAGCTACAATGAGCAGTTCTTC.

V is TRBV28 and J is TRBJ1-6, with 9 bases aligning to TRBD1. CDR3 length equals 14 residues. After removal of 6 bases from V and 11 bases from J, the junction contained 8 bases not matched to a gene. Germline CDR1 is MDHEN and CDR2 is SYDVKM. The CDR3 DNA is TGTGCCAGCAGAGCGGGGACAGGGAGTACACCCCTCCACTTT. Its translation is CASRAGTGSTPLHF. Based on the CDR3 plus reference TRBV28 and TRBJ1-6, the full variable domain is DVKVTQSSRYLVKRTGEKVFLECVQDMDHENMFWYRQDPGLGLRLIYFSYDVKMKEKGDIPEGYSVSREKKERFSLILESASTNQTSMYLCASRAGTGSTPLHFGNGTRLTVT.

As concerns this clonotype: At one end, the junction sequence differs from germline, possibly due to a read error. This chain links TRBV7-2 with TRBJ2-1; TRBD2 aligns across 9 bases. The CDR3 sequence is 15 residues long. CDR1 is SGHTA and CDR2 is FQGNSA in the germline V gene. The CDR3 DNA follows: TGTGCCGGCAGCTTATCAGCGGGGGGTCACAATGAGCAGTTCTTC. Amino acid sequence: CAGSLSAGGHNEQFF.

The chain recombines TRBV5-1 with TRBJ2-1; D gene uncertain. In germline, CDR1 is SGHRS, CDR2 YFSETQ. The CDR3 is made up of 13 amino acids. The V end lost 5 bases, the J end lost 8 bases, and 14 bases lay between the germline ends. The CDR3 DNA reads TGCGCCAGCAGGGTCCAGGATGGGGATGAGCAGTTCTTC. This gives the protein CASRVQDGDEQFF.

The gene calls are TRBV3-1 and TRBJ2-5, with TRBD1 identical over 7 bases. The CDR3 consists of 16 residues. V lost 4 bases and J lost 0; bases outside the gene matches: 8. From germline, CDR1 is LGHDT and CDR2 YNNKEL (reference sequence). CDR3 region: CASSPPPGQNQETQYF. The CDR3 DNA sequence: TGTGCCAGCAGCCCCCCCCCGGGACAGAACCAAGAGACCCAGTACTTC.

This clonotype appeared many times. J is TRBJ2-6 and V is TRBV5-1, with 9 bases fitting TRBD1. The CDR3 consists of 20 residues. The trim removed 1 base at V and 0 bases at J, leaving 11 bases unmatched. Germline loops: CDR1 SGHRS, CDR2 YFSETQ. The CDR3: CASSLPTGGSPNSGANVLTF. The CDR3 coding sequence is TGCGCCAGCAGCTTGCCGACAGGGGGAAGCCCTAACTCTGGGGCCAACGTCCTGACTTTC.

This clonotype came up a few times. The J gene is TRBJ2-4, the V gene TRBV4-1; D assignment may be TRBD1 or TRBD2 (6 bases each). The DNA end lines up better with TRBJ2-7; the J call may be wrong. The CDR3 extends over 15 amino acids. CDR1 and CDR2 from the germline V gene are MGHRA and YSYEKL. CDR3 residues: CASSQPWSGADEQYF. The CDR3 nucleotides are TGCGCCAGCAGCCAACCCTGGTCGGGGGCGGACGAGCAGTACTTC.

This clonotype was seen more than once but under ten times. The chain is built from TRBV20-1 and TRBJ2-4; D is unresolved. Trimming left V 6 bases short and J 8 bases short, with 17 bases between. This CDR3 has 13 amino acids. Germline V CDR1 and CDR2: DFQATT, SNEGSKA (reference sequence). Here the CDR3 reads CSAKQGPWDIQYF. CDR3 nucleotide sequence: TGCAGTGCAAAACAAGGGCCCTGGGACATTCAGTACTTC.

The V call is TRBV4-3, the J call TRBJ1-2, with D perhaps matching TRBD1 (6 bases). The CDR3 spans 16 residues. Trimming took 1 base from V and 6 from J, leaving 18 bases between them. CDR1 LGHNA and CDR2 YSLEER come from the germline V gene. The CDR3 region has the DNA TGCGCCAGCAGCCAAGTCCCGGGGGCTGGAAAGAATGGCTACACCTTC. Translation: CASSQVPGAGKNGYTF.

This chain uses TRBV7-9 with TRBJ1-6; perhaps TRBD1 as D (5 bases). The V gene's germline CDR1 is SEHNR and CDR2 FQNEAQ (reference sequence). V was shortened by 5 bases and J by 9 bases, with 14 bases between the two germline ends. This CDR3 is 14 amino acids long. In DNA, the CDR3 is TGTGCCAGCAGCCTACAGGACTCGGGTTCACCCCTCCACTTT. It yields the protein CASSLQDSGSPLHF.

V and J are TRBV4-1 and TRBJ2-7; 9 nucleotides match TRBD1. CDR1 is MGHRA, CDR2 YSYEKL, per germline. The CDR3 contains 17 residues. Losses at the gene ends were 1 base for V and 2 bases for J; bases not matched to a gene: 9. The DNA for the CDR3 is TGCGCCAGCAGCCAAGCCCCACAGGGGGCCCTCACCTACGAGCAGTACTTC. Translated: CASSQAPQGALTYEQYF.

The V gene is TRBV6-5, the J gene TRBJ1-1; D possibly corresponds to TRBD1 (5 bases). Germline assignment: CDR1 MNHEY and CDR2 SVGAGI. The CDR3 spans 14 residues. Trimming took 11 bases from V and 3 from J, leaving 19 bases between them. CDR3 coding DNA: TGTGCCTCCCGTCGGGGGAATCTTGACACTGAAGCTTTCTTT. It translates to CASRRGNLDTEAFF.

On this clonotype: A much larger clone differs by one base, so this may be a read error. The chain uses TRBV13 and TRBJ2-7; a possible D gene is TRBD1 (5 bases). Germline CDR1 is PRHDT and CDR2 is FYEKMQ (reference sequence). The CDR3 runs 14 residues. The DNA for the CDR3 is TGTGCCAGCAGCTTAGAACAGGCCTCCTACGAGCGGTACTTC. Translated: CASSLEQASYERYF. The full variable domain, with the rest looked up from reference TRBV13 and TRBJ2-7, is AAGVIQSPRHLIKEKRETATLKCYPIPRHDTVYWYQQGPGQDPQFLISFYEKMQSDKGSIPDRFSAQQFSDYHSELNMSSLELGDSALYFCASSLEQASYERYFGPGTRLTVT.

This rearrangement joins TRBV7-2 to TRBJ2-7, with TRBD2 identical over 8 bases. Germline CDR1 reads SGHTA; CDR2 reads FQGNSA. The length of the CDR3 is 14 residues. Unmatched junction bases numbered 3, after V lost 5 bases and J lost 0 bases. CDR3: CASSNGLASYEQYF. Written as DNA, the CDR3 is TGTGCCAGCAGCAACGGACTAGCCTCCTACGAGCAGTACTTC.

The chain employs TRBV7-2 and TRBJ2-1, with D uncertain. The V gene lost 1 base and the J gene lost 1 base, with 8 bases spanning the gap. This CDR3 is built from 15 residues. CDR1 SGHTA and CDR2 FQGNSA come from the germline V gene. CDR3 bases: TGTGCCAGCAGCTTAGATATGGGTTCCTACAATGAGCAGTTCTTC. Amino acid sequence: CASSLDMGSYNEQFF.